The rows below give T cell receptor beta chains drawn from one sample of a study of CD8 T cells in ankylosing spondylitis. TCRdb analysed the 5' RACE reads with MiXCR anew, one entry per CDR3 protein. The data show a few hundred thousand distinct CDR3 sequences, 15% to 20% seen once. The specimen was blood, either unsorted or a sorted T cell fraction (not recorded which). These receptors came from a male donor with ankylosing spondylitis or in good health (not recorded which). Each CDR3 is given with its conserved first and last residue. A D gene is named only where the DNA matches it firmly. Size is stated for part of the rows, as once, few or many counts, or as a class when the clone is expanded.

.	TRBD2	TRBV3-1	TRBJ2-1	TGTGCCAGCAGCCCTCCGGGACTAACGGACAATGAGCAGTTCTTC	CASSPPGLTDNEQFF
.	TRBD1	TRBV20-1	TRBJ2-1	TGCAGTGGGTCAATAGGGACGGGACAGGATTTTAGCTCCTACAATGAGCAGTTCTTC	CSGSIGTGQDFSSYNEQFF
few	.	TRBV20-1	TRBJ2-2	TGCAGTGCAAAGCCCCCGAACACCGGGGAGCTGTTTTTT	CSAKPPNTGELFF
few	TRBD1	TRBV29-1	TRBJ1-2	TGCAGCGTTGAAGTGCGACAGGGATCTGGCTACACCTTC	CSVEVRQGSGYTF
.	.	TRBV29-1	TRBJ2-1	TGCAGCGTTGAGTCGGGGGAGAGCTCCTACAATGAGCAGTTCTTC	CSVESGESSYNEQFF
.	TRBD2	TRBV29-1	TRBJ2-7	TGCAGCGCTTCCTCGGAGCGGGAATCGACCGGGGAGCAGTACTTC	CSASSERESTGEQYF
many	TRBD2	TRBV6-1	TRBJ2-2	TGTGCCAGCAGTCGACTAGCGGGAACCACCGGGGAGCTGTTTTTT	CASSRLAGTTGELFF
few	TRBD1	TRBV29-1	TRBJ2-1	TGCAGCGTTGAGCTATGGGATCGGGGGCAGGGGGCCGTGAATGAGCAGTTCTTC	CSVELWDRGQGAVNEQFF
few	.	TRBV12-3/TRBV12-4	TRBJ1-1	TGTGCCATACGGCCGACGAACACTGAAGCTTTCTTT	CAIRPTNTEAFF
few	.	TRBV12-3/TRBV12-4	TRBJ1-1	TGTGCCAGCAGTTCAAGTAAACGGACGACGAACACTGAAGCTTTCTTT	CASSSSKRTTNTEAFF